Below, one T cell receptor beta chain is given with its context. This clonotype was counted only a few times. This receptor's antigen is unknown. No qualities accompany the bases; no much larger clone lies one base away. Read against the paper, the sample's time point label means: newly diagnosed GD, antithyroid drugs for less than 3 months. For both TCR sequencing and RNA sequencing, RNA was extracted from PBMCs in TRIzol. The diagnosis of Graves' disease was made according to American Thyroid Association guidelines. Patients were recruited from an endocrinology department in Xi'an, China. Each patient gave about 10 milliliters of peripheral blood, collected in an EDTA anticoagulant tube. Ficoll Paque Plus density gradient separation was used to isolate PBMCs, and no further T cell sorting was done. An Agilent 2100 Bioanalyzer and agarose gel were used to assess RNA quality, and a NanoDrop 2000 was used to measure RNA concentration.

Library construction relied on multiplex PCR. Sequencing was performed on an Illumina HiSeq 4000. iRepertoire HTBI primers and Arm-PCR amplification of CDR3 regions were used to construct TCR beta libraries. Before sequencing, the PCR products went through gel purification. On the authors' methods: Gene usage analysis of CDR3 amino acid clonotypes relied on the roughly 60 TRBV and about 15 TRBJ segments identified across samples. COPE and FqMerger were used to merge filtered high-quality paired reads into contigs. BLAST was used to align contigs to IMGT TRBV, TRBD and TRBJ reference genes, and CDR3 was defined according to IMGT. Clonotypes above 0.1% frequency were classified as highly expanded clones. Shannon entropy was used to measure repertoire diversity, and the Gini coefficient was used to measure V-J evenness. A clonotype found in more than one individual was treated as public. Using fastp at Q25 and MiXCR, TCRdb reprocessed the public reads and kept productive beta chains. Entries that share a CDR3 protein sequence are merged under the most common genes and DNA. The V and J calls follow TCRdb's processing rather than the paper's. The sample profile shows 350,000 to 450,000 distinct CDR3 sequences; 10% to 15% of them were found once. The ten largest account for under 20% of the sample.

These data originate in a study of regulatory T cells in long-lasting Graves disease (dated by TCRdb to the early 2020s). In terms of the full investigation: Antithyroid drugs had been taken for less than 3 months by newly diagnosed Graves' disease patients. Peripheral blood TCR sequencing and RNA sequencing compared persistent Graves' disease patients with newly diagnosed Graves' disease patients. The study was registered as a clinical trial and conducted in China. A total of roughly 33 samples were covered by TCR sequencing, comprising approximately 13 persistent and around 20 newly diagnosed Graves' disease patients.

Overall results and qualifications from the work: Persistent Graves' disease patients showed lower TCR Shannon entropy and fewer highly expanded clones than newly diagnosed patients, suggesting clonal expansion. Sequencing and analysis were restricted to the TCR beta chain. The authors acknowledged the small sample size as a limitation that may reduce accuracy. The study examined only peripheral blood because the primary lesion, thyroid tissue, could not be accessed. More public clonotypes were shared among persistent patients (roughly 2,700) than among newly diagnosed patients (roughly 1,000).

The same data also contributed to another study, on T cells in Graves' hyperthyroidism and ophthalmopathy. As that second study puts it: A patient counted as having stable Graves' hyperthyroidism if no progression to ophthalmopathy occurred over 18 months of follow-up. Hyperthyroidism patients were newly diagnosed, had a disease duration of under 2 months, and were aged 18 to 65 years. Patients with uncontrolled infections, other autoimmune diseases, pregnancy or lactation were excluded. Diagnoses were established on the basis of clinical symptoms, serum thyroxine and TRAb, thyroid ultrasound, and orbital computed tomography. The first round of RT-PCR for the TCR CDR3 was performed with the HTBI primer set and the Qiagen OneStep RT-PCR kit. Most expanded thyroid clonotypes (frequency above 0.001) were also detected in blood, a finding suggesting that blood repertoires may reflect thyroid immune responses. A 13 V-J signature model separated ophthalmopathy from stable hyperthyroidism, with 87.88% sensitivity and just under 84% specificity in cross-validation and 80%/75% in testing. In validation, the model predicted progression to ophthalmopathy with approximately 69% sensitivity and less than 75% specificity, a median of 6.5 months before onset. To identify TCR V-J signatures that set the groups apart, the researchers used a discovery cohort of more than 95 patients, made up of approximately 43 with Graves' ophthalmopathy and approximately 57 with stable Graves' hyperthyroidism. Prospective prediction of ophthalmopathy was tested in an independent validation cohort consisting of roughly 20 hyperthyroidism patients and more than 15 patients who later progressed to ophthalmopathy. The 100 discovery patients were randomly split 7:3 into training and test sets. Thyroid tissue and blood T-cell repertoires from more than five Graves' hyperthyroidism patients were also compared in the study. After sampling, hyperthyroidism patients received methimazole starting at 30 mg daily, and ophthalmopathy patients received high-dose intravenous methylprednisolone. Libraries were constructed in a second round of multiplex PCR, after which size selection and purification were carried out. Paired-end sequencing of the libraries was performed with 100 bp reads on an Illumina HiSeq2000. SOAPnuke was used to process the raw data, throwing out any read that contained adapters or uncalled bases, had a mean Phred below 15, or lacked an exact constant-primer or identifier match. COPE v1.2.5 was used to merge high-quality paired reads, and clonotypes were defined as unique nucleotide sequences. Clonotypes were aligned to IMGT TRBV, TRBD and TRBJ reference segments using MiTCR v1.1. Analysis was restricted to V-J combinations with a frequency above 0.0001, which covered 99.2% of repertoires. A TCS score was defined as the ratio between F50 (clonal expansion) and ExV (chaos), using BLOSUM62-based TCRdist between CDR3 peptides within each V-J. Welch's t-statistics and random forest reduced 514 V-J features to 10 to 15, which were used in a naive Bayes classifier (R e1071). No statistical method was used to fix the sample size in advance, and group allocation was not hidden from the investigators. The paper reports TCR Vbeta CDR3 sequencing of approximately 140 peripheral blood samples: 43 ophthalmopathy, over 70 hyperthyroidism and around 17 progressor patients.

The clonotype was recovered from a young woman with Graves disease. Donor details come from another sample of the same person, matched by shared clones. The sequencing used peripheral blood mononuclear cells (PBMCs), collected at new diagnosis, from a patient treated with antithyroid drugs.

The DNA sequence is as follows: TGTGCCATCAGTCTATCGCGACCCCGCACCGGGGAGCTGTTTTTT. The resulting protein is CAISLSRPRTGELFF. Recombination connected TRBV10-3 to TRBJ2-2; the D gene cannot be named for sure. CDR1 and CDR2 are read off the germline V gene as ENHRY and SYGVKD. V drops 5 bases and J drops 4 bases, leaving 14 bases in between. Inclusive of the bounding cysteine and phenylalanine, the CDR3 is 15 residues long. Only the CDR3 region is kept as DNA, spanning 45 bases read in frame from base 1.